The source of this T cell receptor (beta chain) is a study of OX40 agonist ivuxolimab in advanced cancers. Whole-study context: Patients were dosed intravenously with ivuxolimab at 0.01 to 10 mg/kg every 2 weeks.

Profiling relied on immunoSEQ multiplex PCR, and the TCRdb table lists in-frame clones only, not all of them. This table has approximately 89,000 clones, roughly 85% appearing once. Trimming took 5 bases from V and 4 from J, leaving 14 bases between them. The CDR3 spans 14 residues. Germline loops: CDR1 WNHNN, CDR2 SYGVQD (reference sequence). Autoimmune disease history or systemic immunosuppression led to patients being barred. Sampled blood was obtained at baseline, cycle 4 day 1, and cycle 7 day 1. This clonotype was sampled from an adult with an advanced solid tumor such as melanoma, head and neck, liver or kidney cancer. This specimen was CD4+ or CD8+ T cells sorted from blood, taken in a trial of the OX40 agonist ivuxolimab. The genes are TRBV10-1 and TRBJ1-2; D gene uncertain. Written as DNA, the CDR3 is TGCGCCAGCAGTTGGGGAAAAAAGACCTATGGCTACACCTTC. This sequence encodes CASSWGKKTYGYTF.